This TCR beta chain stems from a study of OX40 agonist ivuxolimab in advanced cancers. The wider study: The dose of intravenous ivuxolimab that patients received every 2 weeks ranged from 0.01 to 10 mg/kg. Of mixed ages from about 20 to 80 and averaging roughly 64 years, the group was approximately 84% male.

Here immunoSEQ multiplex PCR was the method, and the copy in TCRdb shows in-frame clones only, minus some. The data contain roughly 80,000 clones, 80% to 90% of them singletons. Note on this clone: Its antigen is unknown.

Study-level findings and limits: Expanded clones tended on average to be more numerous among CD8+ T cells than CD4+. Part of the nonresponder group also had normalized T-cell clonal expansion that was low.

Trimming removed 8 bases from V and 4 bases from J; junction bases left unmatched: 12. Germline CDR1 and CDR2: SGHTA and FQGTGA. The CDR3 runs to 16 residues. V and J are TRBV7-3 and TRBJ2-5; 11 bases are shared with TRBD2. This receptor was identified in an adult with an advanced solid tumor such as melanoma, head and neck, liver or kidney cancer. The specimen was CD4+ or CD8+ T cells sorted from blood, collected in a trial of the OX40 agonist ivuxolimab. The CDR3 DNA sequence: TGTGCCAGCGATGGTAGCGGGAGGGCCGGAGGAGAGACCCAGTACTTC. Its translation is CASDGSGRAGGETQYF.